The clone carrying this T cell receptor beta chain was observed a handful of times. Its specificity is not known. The junction had 18 bases not matched to a gene; V was cut back by 4 bases and J by 1 base. The CDR3 has 21 amino acids. Via MiXCR, TCRdb re-called the RT-PCR reads, giving one row per CDR3 protein. The sample includes more than 250,000 distinct CDR3 sequences, less than 25% of them seen just once. This sample is part of a study of response to subunit inactivated influenza vaccine. Study conclusions and caveats: It was suggested by the authors that few new T cells are recruited by each seasonal influenza vaccination.

The source of this sequence is a man between 50 and 75 years old who received an inactivated influenza vaccine. The sample was PBMCs from blood, taken less than 22 months after vaccination. V is TRBV23-1 and J is TRBJ2-2, with 10 bases that match TRBD2. TRBV23-1 qualifies as an ORF whose function is uncertain. CDR3 nucleotides: TGCGCCAGCAGTCCTCTACTAGCGGGAATCACCGCCTGGATGAACACCGGGGAGCTGTTTTTT. Translation: CASSPLLAGITAWMNTGELFF.